A single sample is the source of the 10 T cell receptor beta chains below, sequenced in a study of chemoradiotherapy in HPV16-positive cancers. The table came from immunoSEQ multiplex PCR; TCRdb's copy has only in-frame clones and leaves some out. The data show some 22,000 clones, less than 90% seen once. Specimen: blood, collected from a patient who underwent chemoradiotherapy. The source of these receptors is a human donor with HPV-associated anogenital cancer.

The chain joins TRBV4-3 to TRBJ2-3; D unresolved. Germline assignment: CDR1 LGHNA and CDR2 YSLEER. The CDR3 runs 15 residues. The V end was cut by 0 bases, the J end by 4 bases, with 11 bases between. The CDR3 coding sequence is TGCGCCAGCAGCCAAGAAAAAGGTCGTCCAGATACGCAGTATTTT. Translated, it gives CASSQEKGRPDTQYF.

As for this clone: One end of the junction is discordant with germline, which a read error may explain. The rearrangement uses TRBV27 and TRBJ2-2, with 7 bases aligning to TRBD2. CDR3 size: 16 residues. Germline V gene sequence: CDR1 MNHEY, CDR2 SMNVEV (reference sequence). The CDR3 nucleotides read TGTGCCAGCACTTTACAAGGCGGGAGCCACACCGGGGAGCTGTTTTTT. It is translated as CASTLQGGSHTGELFF.

V and J are TRBV12-5 and TRBJ2-7, with D possibly called TRBD1 or TRBD2 (9 bases each). The CDR3 contains 19 residues. Between the trimmed V and J ends, which lost 5 bases and 4 bases, there was a span of 30 bases. The germline gives CDR1 LGHNT, CDR2 FRNRAP. CDR3 region: CASGQFRDREGLAHYEQYF. DNA for the CDR3: TGTGCTAGTGGTCAATTCCGGGACAGGGAGGGACTAGCCCATTACGAGCAGTACTTC. Combining the CDR3 with reference TRBV12-5 and TRBJ2-7 gives the whole variable domain DARVTQTPRHKVTEMGQEVTMRCQPILGHNTVFWYRQTMMQGLELLAYFRNRAPLDDSGMPKDRFSAEMPDATLATLKIQPSEPRDSAVYFCASGQFRDREGLAHYEQYFGPGTRLTVT.

This clone was observed once. The junction and the germline gene differ at one end; a read error may be behind it. The gene calls are TRBV7-7 and TRBJ2-7, with TRBD2 matching 12 bases. From germline, CDR1 is SSHAT and CDR2 FNYEAQ (reference sequence). This CDR3 comprises 13 residues. The chain's CDR3 is CASSSGLAGEQYF. DNA for the CDR3: TGTGCTAGCAGCTCAGGACTAGCGGGGGAGCAGTACTTC.

The genes are TRBV30 and TRBJ2-2; TRBD2 matches 9 bases. With V trimmed by 7 bases and J by 3 bases, 9 bases remained unmatched. The CDR3 runs to 15 residues. CDR1 is GTSNPN, CDR2 SVGIG, per germline (reference sequence). For the CDR3, the DNA is TGTGCCTTCGATAGCGGGAGAGTTGACACCGGGGAGCTGTTTTTT. This sequence encodes CAFDSGRVDTGELFF.

There are a few counts of this clone. The chain combines TRBV4-1 with TRBJ2-3; 7 bases line up with TRBD2. Per the germline V gene, CDR1 is MGHRA and CDR2 is YSYEKL. The CDR3 has 16 amino acids. V shed 1 base and J 5 bases; nucleotides not matched to a gene: 9. For the CDR3, the DNA is TGCGCCAGCAGCCAAGGGGCGGCGGGAGTGAAAGATACGCAGTATTTT. Translating it yields CASSQGAAGVKDTQYF.

The chain is built from TRBV18 and TRBJ1-1, with 7 bases lining up with TRBD1. The CDR3 totals 17 residues. Looked up from germline, CDR1 is KGHSH and CDR2 is LQKENI. V gave up 4 bases and J gave up 1 base; unmatched junction bases: 12. This CDR3 reads CASSRGFGGGGNTEAFF. For the CDR3, the DNA is TGTGCCAGCTCACGGGGATTCGGAGGGGGCGGGAACACTGAAGCTTTCTTT.

The genes are TRBV4-3 and TRBJ2-1; D could derive from TRBD1 or TRBD2 (6 bases each). V was cut by 3 bases and J by 4 bases, with 28 bases left in between. CDR3 length equals 20 residues. Germline CDR1 LGHNA, CDR2 YSLEER. CDR3 in amino acids: CASSHGFHGGGKEAYNEQFF. The DNA of the CDR3 is TGCGCCAGCAGCCATGGGTTTCATGGGGGCGGGAAGGAAGCTTACAATGAGCAGTTCTTC.

The chain employs TRBV28 and TRBJ1-1, with 9 bases aligning to TRBD1. J gave up 7 bases and V 3 bases, and 18 bases lay outside the gene matches. This CDR3 has 18 residues. Per germline, CDR1 MDHEN and CDR2 SYDVKM. The CDR3 region has the DNA TGTGCCAGCAGTTTCCCACCCCCCGGGACAGGGCCGCTGGGTGAAGCTTTCTTT. It translates to CASSFPPPGTGPLGEAFF.

The chain couples TRBV2 to TRBJ1-2, with no clear D. The CDR3 runs 15 residues. V was pared by 6 bases and J by 1 base, with 15 bases between. Germline assignment: CDR1 SNHLY and CDR2 FYNNEI. The CDR3 protein is CASRRAVSNNYGYTF. The CDR3 bases are TGTGCCAGCAGACGGGCCGTATCTAATAACTATGGCTACACCTTC. The full variable domain, with the rest looked up from reference TRBV2 and TRBJ1-2, is EPEVTQTPSHQVTQMGQEVILRCVPISNHLYFYWYRQILGQKVEFLVSFYNNEISEKSEIFDDQFSVERPDGSNFTLKIRSTKLEDSAMYFCASRRAVSNNYGYTFGSGTRLTVV.